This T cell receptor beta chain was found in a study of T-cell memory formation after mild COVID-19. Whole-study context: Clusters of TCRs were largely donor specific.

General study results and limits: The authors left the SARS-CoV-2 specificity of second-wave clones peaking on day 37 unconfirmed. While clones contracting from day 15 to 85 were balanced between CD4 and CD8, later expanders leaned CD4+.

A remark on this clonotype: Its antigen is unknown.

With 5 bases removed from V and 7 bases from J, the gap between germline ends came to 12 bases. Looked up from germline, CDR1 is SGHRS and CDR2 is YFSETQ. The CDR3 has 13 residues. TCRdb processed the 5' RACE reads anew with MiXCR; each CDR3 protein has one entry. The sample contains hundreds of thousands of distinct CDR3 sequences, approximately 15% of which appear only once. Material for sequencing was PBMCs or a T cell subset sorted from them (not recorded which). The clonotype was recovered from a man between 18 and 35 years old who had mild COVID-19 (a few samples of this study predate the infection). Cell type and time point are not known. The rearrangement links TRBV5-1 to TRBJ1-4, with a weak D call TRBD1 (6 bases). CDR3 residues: CASRGGSGEKLFF. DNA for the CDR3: TGCGCCAGCAGAGGGGGGTCGGGTGAAAAACTGTTTTTT.